A selection of T cell receptor beta chains follows, all from one sample in a study of cytomegalovirus exposure and HLA in healthy donors. Only in-frame clones appear in the TCRdb table, and some are missing; sequencing was by immunoSEQ multiplex PCR. The sample has about 280,000 clones; 65% to 90% are singletons. Sample: PBMCs. The receptors derive from a woman between 18 and 29 years old in good health and CMV-seronegative. Each CDR3 is given with its conserved first and last residue. The D gene is left open where the match is weak. Expanded clones get a size class; other rows say once, few or many, or leave the size out.

j_call v_call d_call clone_size cdr3_nt cdr3_aa
TRBJ2-2 TRBV6-6 - - TGTGCCAGCAGACTGGGAGGAACCAACACCGGGGAGCTGTTTTTT CASRLGGTNTGELFF
TRBJ1-1 TRBV6-1 - - TGTGCCAGCAGTCGCGTCCCTGAAGCTTTCTTT CASSRVPEAFF
TRBJ2-5 TRBV9 - - TGTGCCAGCAGTCGAGGCGTCGGCGGGAACGGGCTAGGGGAGACCCAGTACTTC CASSRGVGGNGLGETQYF
TRBJ1-1 TRBV7-6 - - TGTGCCAGCAGTCGTCAAGGGGCGGGGTGGACTGAAGCTTTCTTT CASSRQGAGWTEAFF
TRBJ2-3 TRBV5-1 TRBD1 - TGCGCCAGCAGCTCAGGGACAGGGGCAGATACGCAGTATTTT CASSSGTGADTQYF
TRBJ2-3 TRBV28 TRBD1 - TGTGCCAGCAGCTTTCCCTGGGACAGGGAGAGCACAGATACGCAGTATTTT CASSFPWDRESTDTQYF
TRBJ1-4 TRBV30 - once TGTGCCTCCCAAAAACAGGGCGGTGAAAAACTGTTTTTT CASQKQGGEKLFF
TRBJ2-7 TRBV7-9 - few TGTGCCAGCAGCTCGCGGGACGCCTCCTACGAGCAGTACTTC CASSSRDASYEQYF
TRBJ2-7 TRBV5-1 - - TGCGCCAGCAGCTTCGAGGGTGGGCTTACCTACGAGCAGTACTTC CASSFEGGLTYEQYF
TRBJ1-5 TRBV19 - - TGTGCCAGTAGTATAGACCCACTGAGAAATCAGCCCCAGCATTTT CASSIDPLRNQPQHF
TRBJ1-5 TRBV2 TRBD1 - TGTGCCAGCAGTGGCACACAGGGGAATCAGCCCCAGCATTTT CASSGTQGNQPQHF
TRBJ2-5 TRBV23-1 TRBD2 few TGCGCCAGCAGTCCCCGAAGCCGAGCGGGGGGACTTCAAGAGACCCAGTACTTC CASSPRSRAGGLQETQYF
TRBJ1-2 TRBV6-5 - - TGTGCCAGCAGTTACTCCGCAGGGCAGGGCTATGGCTACACCTTC CASSYSAGQGYGYTF
TRBJ1-2 TRBV11-3 - - TGTGCCAGCAGCTCCAGACAGGACTATGGCTACACCTTC CASSSRQDYGYTF
TRBJ1-2 TRBV11-3 - - TGTGCCAGCAGCTTAGATCGATACAGTTATGGCTACACCTTC CASSLDRYSYGYTF
TRBJ2-7 TRBV6-1 - - TGTGCCAGCAGTGAAATGGGGAGCTCCTACGAGCAGTACTTC CASSEMGSSYEQYF
TRBJ1-1 TRBV6-5 - - TGTGCCAGCACCTTGACGCGGAGAATGAACACTGAAGCTTTCTTT CASTLTRRMNTEAFF
TRBJ2-7 TRBV7-6 - few TGTGCCAGCAGCCCCTCCGGAGGGGGAGGGCCTTACGAGCAGTACTTC CASSPSGGGGPYEQYF
TRBJ1-5 TRBV7-8 TRBD1 - TGTGCCAGCAGCCGAGGTGGGACAGGGGAACAGCCCCAGCATTTT CASSRGGTGEQPQHF
TRBJ2-3 TRBV28 TRBD2 - TGTGCCAGCCGCCGCGGGAGCATAGATACGCAGTATTTT CASRRGSIDTQYF
TRBJ2-7 TRBV30 TRBD2 - TGTGCCTGGAGTTCGACTAGCCCCACCTACGAGCAGTACTTC CAWSSTSPTYEQYF
TRBJ2-1 TRBV19 TRBD1 - TGTGCCAGTAGTCGGGGAGCCGGGACAGGACCCTACAATGAGCAGTTCTTC CASSRGAGTGPYNEQFF
TRBJ2-7 TRBV7-9 TRBD2 - TGTGCCAGCAGCTCACTGGGACTAGCGGGAGCATACTCCTACGAGCAGTACTTC CASSSLGLAGAYSYEQYF
TRBJ2-5 TRBV27 TRBD2 - TGTGCCAGCAGTTTACTCGGGACTAGCGGGAGCTGGGAGACCCAGTACTTC CASSLLGTSGSWETQYF
TRBJ1-1 TRBV6-1 - - TGTGCCAGCAGTAGGACACAGGTGAACACTGAAGCTTTCTTT CASSRTQVNTEAFF
TRBJ2-7 TRBV14 TRBD1 many TGTGCCAGCAGCCTTAAGGACAGGGCCGTCTACGAGCAGTACTTC CASSLKDRAVYEQYF
TRBJ2-2 TRBV4-3 - - TGCGCCAGCAGCCAAGTAATCACCGGGGAGCTGTTTTTT CASSQVITGELFF
TRBJ2-1 TRBV2 TRBD2 - TGTGCCAGCAGTGAAGGGTTGGGGACTAGCATCGATGAGCAGTTCTTC CASSEGLGTSIDEQFF
TRBJ2-7 TRBV7-6 - - TGTGCCAGCAGCTTAGCGTCAGCGTCCTACGAGCAGTACTTC CASSLASASYEQYF
TRBJ2-7 TRBV9 - - TGTGCCAGCAGCGTTAGCGAGAGCTCCTACGAGCAGTACTTC CASSVSESSYEQYF
TRBJ1-1 TRBV2 TRBD1 - TGTGCCAGCATCCTAACAGGGGAGGCTTTCTTT CASILTGEAFF
TRBJ1-2 TRBV28 - - TGTGCCAGCAGTTTATTGGTCCAGGGCTATGGCTACACCTTC CASSLLVQGYGYTF
TRBJ2-1 TRBV6-6 - - TGTGCCAGCAGTGACCGGGGAGCGGAGCAGTTCTTC CASSDRGAEQFF
TRBJ1-2 TRBV28 - few TGTGCCAGCAGTCCGGGACACCGAGGAAAGGGCTACACCTTC CASSPGHRGKGYTF
TRBJ2-5 TRBV30 TRBD2 - TGTGCCTGGAGCTCTGCGGGAGGGCCCGAGTGGGAGACCCAGTACTTC CAWSSAGGPEWETQYF
TRBJ1-2 TRBV7-9 TRBD1 - TGTGCCAGCAGCTTAAACAGGGGGAGTAACTATGGCTACACCTTC CASSLNRGSNYGYTF
TRBJ2-1 TRBV5-4 - - TGTGCCAGCAGCCTTGAGGCGAGGCCCTCCTACAATGAGCAGTTCTTC CASSLEARPSYNEQFF
TRBJ2-7 TRBV6-5 TRBD1 - TGTGCCAGCGCCCGGGACAGGGGTGCCCACGAGCAGTACTTC CASARDRGAHEQYF
TRBJ1-2 TRBV5-1 - - TGCGCCAGCAGCTTAGTGGCAGGGCTAGGCTATGGCTACACCTTC CASSLVAGLGYGYTF
TRBJ1-2 TRBV29-1 - - TGCAGCGTTGAAGCTCGGGGGGTCGAAGGCTACACCTTC CSVEARGVEGYTF
TRBJ1-5 TRBV11-2 TRBD1 - TGTGCCAGCAGCTTAGCGAGGACAGGGGAATATCAGCCCCAGCATTTT CASSLARTGEYQPQHF